This T cell receptor beta chain was sequenced during a study of OX40 agonist ivuxolimab in advanced cancers. Germline V CDR1 and CDR2: LNHDA, SQIVND (reference sequence). This CDR3 has 14 amino acids. The V gene lost 5 bases and the J gene lost 7 bases, with 15 bases spanning the gap. The table came from immunoSEQ multiplex PCR; TCRdb's copy has only in-frame clones and leaves some out. The sample includes tens of thousands of clones, approximately 93% of them seen just once. The source was CD4+ or CD8+ T cells sorted from blood, collected in a trial of the OX40 agonist ivuxolimab. The sequence was obtained from an adult with an advanced solid tumor such as melanoma, head and neck, liver or kidney cancer. The gene calls are TRBV19 and TRBJ2-4; tentative D call: TRBD1 (5 bases). The CDR3 sequence: CASSPEAGLNIQYF. The CDR3 nucleotides are TGTGCCAGTAGTCCCGAGGCAGGGCTCAACATTCAGTACTTC.